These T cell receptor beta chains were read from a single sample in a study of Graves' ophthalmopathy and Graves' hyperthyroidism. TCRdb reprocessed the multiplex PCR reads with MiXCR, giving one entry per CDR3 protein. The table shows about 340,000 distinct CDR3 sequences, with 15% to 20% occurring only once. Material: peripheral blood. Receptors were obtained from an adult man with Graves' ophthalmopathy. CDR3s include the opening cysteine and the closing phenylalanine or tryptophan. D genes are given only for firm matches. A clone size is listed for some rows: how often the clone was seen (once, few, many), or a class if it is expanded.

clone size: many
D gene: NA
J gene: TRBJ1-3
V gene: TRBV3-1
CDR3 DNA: TGTGCCAGCAGCCAACACTTCTTAGCTGGGAACACCATATATTTT
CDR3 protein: CASSQHFLAGNTIYF

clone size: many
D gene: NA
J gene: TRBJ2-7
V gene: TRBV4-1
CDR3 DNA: TGCGCCAGCAGCCAAATTCCCGACAGCCTCTACGAGCAGTACTTC
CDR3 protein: CASSQIPDSLYEQYF

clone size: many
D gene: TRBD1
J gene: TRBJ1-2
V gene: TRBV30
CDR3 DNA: TGTGCCTGGAGTTTAGACAGGGGCGGCTATGGCTACACCTTC
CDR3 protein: CAWSLDRGGYGYTF

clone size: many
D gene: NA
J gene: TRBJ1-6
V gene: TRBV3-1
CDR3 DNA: TGTGCCAGCAGCCAAGATGGTAGGGGTCGGAATTCACCCCTCCACTTT
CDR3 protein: CASSQDGRGRNSPLHF

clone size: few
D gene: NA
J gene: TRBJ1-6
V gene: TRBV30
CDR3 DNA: TGTGCCTGGAGTCCCATGGGACCTTATAATTCACCCCTCCACTTT
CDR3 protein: CAWSPMGPYNSPLHF

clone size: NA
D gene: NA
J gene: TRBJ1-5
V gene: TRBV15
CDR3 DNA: TGTGCCACGAGAAGGACCAGCGGCCGGGGGAGCGACAATCAGCCCCAGCATTTT
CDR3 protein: CATRRTSGRGSDNQPQHF

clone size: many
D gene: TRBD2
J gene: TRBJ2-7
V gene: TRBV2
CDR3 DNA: TGTGCCAGCAGTGATTTTTTAGCGGGAGCTTCCCACGAGCAGTACTTC
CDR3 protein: CASSDFLAGASHEQYF

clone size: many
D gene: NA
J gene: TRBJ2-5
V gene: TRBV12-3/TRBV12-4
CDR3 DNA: TGTGCCAGCGATGACGGGGGTCGGCAAGAGACCCAGTACTTC
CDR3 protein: CASDDGGRQETQYF

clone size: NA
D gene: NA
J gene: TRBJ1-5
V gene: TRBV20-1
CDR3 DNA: TGCAGTGCTCCCGCCCTTGGGGGAGGGAATCAGCCCCAGCATTTT
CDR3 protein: CSAPALGGGNQPQHF

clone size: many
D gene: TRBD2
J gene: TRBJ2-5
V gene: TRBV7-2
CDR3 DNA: TGTGCCAGCAGCCTGCTAGGCGGGAGAGAGACCCAGTACTTC
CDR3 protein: CASSLLGGRETQYF

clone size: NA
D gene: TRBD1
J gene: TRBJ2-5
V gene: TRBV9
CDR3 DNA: TGTGCCAGCAGCACACGAAAGACAGGGCCCCAAGAGACCCAGTACTTC
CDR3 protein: CASSTRKTGPQETQYF

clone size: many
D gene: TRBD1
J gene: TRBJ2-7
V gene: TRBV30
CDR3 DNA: TGTGCCTGGAGCGGACAGGGCTACGAGCAGTACTTC
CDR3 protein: CAWSGQGYEQYF

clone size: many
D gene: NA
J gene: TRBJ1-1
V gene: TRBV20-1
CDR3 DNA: TGCAGTGCTCTAGCTCCGGGGCAGAGGAACACTGAAGCTTTCTTT
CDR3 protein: CSALAPGQRNTEAFF

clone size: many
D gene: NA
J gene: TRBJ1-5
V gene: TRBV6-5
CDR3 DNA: TGTGCCAGCAGTTACAGCGGGGAACGGAGCAATCAGCCCCAGCATTTT
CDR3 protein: CASSYSGERSNQPQHF

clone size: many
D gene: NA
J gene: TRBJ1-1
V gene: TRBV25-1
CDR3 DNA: TGTGCCAGCAGTGTTTTTATGAACACTGAAGCTTTCTTT
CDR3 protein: CASSVFMNTEAFF

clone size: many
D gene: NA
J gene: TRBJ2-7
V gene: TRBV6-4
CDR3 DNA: TGTGCCAGCAGTGACAAATTTTGGGGAAGCTCCTACGAGCAGTACTTC
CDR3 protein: CASSDKFWGSSYEQYF

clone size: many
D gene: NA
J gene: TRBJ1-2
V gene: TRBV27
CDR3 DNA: TGTGCCAGCAGTTTACGGGGGAATACTAACTATGGCTACACCTTC
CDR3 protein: CASSLRGNTNYGYTF

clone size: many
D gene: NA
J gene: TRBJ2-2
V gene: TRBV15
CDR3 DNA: TGTGCCACCAGCAGATCCCCTCTAGCGTCTACGAACACCGGGGAGCTGTTTTTT
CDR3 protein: CATSRSPLASTNTGELFF

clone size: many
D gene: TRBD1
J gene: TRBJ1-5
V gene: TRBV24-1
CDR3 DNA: TGTGCCACCTCCGGGACAGGGGTTGGGCAGCCCCAGCATTTT
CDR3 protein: CATSGTGVGQPQHF

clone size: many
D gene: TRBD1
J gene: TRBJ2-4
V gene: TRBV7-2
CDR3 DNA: TGTGCCAGCAGCCTGGGACAGGACCACATTCAGTACTTC
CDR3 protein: CASSLGQDHIQYF

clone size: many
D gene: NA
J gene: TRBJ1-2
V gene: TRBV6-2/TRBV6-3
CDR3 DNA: TGTGCCAGCAGTTACCTTACAGGGTATGGCTACACCTTC
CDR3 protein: CASSYLTGYGYTF

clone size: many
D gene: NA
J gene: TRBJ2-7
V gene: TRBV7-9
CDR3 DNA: TGTGCCAGCAGCGTCCAGGGGTTCAACTACGAGCAGTACTTC
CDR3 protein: CASSVQGFNYEQYF

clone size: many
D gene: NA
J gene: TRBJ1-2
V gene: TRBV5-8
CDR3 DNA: TGTGCCAGCAGCTTGAAAAGGAACTATGGCTACACCTTC
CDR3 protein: CASSLKRNYGYTF

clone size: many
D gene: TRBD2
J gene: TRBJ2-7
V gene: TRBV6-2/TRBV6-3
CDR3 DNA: TGTGCCAGCATTGGACTAGCGGCCTCCTACGAGCAGTACTTC
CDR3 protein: CASIGLAASYEQYF

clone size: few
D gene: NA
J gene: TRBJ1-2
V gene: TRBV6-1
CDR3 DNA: TGTGCCAGCAGTGCCAGGACGCTCTATGGCTACACCTTC
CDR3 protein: CASSARTLYGYTF

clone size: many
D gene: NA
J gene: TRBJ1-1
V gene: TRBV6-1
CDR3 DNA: TGTGCCAGCAGTGTACGGTCGAGCACTGAAGCTTTCTTT
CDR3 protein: CASSVRSSTEAFF

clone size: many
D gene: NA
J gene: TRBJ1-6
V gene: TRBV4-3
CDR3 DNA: TGCGCCAGCAGCCCCACCAGGGGCTTGTGGTCACCCCTCCACTTT
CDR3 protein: CASSPTRGLWSPLHF

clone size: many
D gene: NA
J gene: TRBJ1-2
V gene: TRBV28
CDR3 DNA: TGTGCCAGCAGTTTATCGGCAGTCTGGGGGAACTATGGCTACACCTTC
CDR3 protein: CASSLSAVWGNYGYTF

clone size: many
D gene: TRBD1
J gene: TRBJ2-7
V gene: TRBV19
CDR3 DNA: TGTGCCAGTAGTGGGGGGACAGGCGAGCAGTACTTC
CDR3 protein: CASSGGTGEQYF